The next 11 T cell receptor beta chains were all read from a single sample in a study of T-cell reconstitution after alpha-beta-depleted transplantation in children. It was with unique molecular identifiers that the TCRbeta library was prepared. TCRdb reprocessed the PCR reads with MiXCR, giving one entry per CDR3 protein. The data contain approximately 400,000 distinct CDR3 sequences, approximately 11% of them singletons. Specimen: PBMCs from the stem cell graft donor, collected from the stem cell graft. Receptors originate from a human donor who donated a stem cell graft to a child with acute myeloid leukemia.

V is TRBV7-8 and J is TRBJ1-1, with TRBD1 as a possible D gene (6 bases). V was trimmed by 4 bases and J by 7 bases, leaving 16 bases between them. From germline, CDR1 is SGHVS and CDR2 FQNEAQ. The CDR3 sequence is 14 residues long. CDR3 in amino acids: CASSSRDIFNEAFF. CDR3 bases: TGTGCCAGCAGCTCCCGGGACATCTTTAATGAAGCTTTCTTT.

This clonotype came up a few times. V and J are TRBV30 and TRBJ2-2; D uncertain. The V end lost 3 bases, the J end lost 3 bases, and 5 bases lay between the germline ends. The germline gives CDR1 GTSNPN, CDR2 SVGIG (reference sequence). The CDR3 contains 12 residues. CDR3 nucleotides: TGTGCCTGGAGGGTGGACACCGGGGAGCTGTTTTTT. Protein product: CAWRVDTGELFF. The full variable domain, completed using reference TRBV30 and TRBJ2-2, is SQTIHQWPATLVQPVGSPLSLECTVEGTSNPNLYWYRQAAGRGLQLLFYSVGIGQISSEVPQNLSASRPQDRQFILSSKKLLLSDSGFYLCAWRVDTGELFFGEGSRLTVL.

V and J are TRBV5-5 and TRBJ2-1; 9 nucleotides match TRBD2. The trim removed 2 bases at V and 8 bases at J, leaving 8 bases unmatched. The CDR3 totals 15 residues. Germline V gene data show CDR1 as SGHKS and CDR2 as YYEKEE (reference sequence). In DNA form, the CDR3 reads TGTGCCAGCAGCTTCGGAGCGGGGGGCGGTGATGAGCAGTTCTTC. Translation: CASSFGAGGGDEQFF.

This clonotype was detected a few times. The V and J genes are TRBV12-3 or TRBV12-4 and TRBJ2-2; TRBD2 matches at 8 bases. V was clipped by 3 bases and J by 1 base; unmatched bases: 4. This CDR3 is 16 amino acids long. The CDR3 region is CASSLMSGRNTGELFF. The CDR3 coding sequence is TGTGCCAGCAGTTTGATGAGCGGGAGGAACACCGGGGAGCTGTTTTTT.

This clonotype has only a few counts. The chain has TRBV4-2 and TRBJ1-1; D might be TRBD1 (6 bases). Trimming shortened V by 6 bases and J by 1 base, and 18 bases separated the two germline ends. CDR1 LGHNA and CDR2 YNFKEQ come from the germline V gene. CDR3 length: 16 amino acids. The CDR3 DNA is TGTGCCAGCAGGATTAATGAAGGGGGAGGGAACACTGAAGCTTTCTTT. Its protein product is CASRINEGGGNTEAFF.

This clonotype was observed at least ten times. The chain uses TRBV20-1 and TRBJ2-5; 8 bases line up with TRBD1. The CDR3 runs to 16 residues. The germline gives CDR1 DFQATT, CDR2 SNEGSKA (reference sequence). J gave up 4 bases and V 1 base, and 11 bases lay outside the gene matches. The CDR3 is CSARGTGRWMGETQYF. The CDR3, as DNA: TGCAGTGCTAGAGGGACAGGGAGGTGGATGGGAGAGACCCAGTACTTC.

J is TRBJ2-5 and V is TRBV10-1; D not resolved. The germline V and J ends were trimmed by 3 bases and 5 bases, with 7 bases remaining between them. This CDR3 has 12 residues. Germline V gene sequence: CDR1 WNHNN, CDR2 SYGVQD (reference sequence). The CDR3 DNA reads TGCGCCAGCAGTGACAGAGTGGAGACCCAGTACTTC. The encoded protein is CASSDRVETQYF.

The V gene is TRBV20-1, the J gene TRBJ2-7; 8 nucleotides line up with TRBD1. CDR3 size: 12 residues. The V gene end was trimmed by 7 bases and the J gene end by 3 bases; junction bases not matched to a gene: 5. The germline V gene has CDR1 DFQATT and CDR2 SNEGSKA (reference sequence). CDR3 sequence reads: CSVGQGDYEQYF. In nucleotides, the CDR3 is TGCAGTGTTGGACAGGGAGACTACGAGCAGTACTTC.

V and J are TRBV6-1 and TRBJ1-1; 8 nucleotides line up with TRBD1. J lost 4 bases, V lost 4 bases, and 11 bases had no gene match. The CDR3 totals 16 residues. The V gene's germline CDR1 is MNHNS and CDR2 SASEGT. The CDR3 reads CASSAPARGRGTEAFF. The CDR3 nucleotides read TGTGCCAGCAGTGCACCCGCCAGGGGGCGAGGCACTGAAGCTTTCTTT.

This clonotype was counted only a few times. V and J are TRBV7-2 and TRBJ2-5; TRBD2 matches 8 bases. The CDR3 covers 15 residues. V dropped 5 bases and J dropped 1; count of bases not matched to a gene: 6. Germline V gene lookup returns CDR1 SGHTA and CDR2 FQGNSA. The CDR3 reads CASSPGTSSQETQYF. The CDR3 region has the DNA TGTGCCAGCAGCCCCGGGACTAGTTCCCAAGAGACCCAGTACTTC.

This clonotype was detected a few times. CDR3 loop: CASSYTGTNQPQHF. CDR3 sequence (DNA): TGTGCCAGCAGTTACACCGGGACAAATCAGCCCCAGCATTTT. The genes are TRBV6-5 and TRBJ1-5; tentative D call: TRBD1 (6 bases). Trimming removed 2 bases from V and 4 bases from J, with 9 bases in between. From germline, CDR1 is MNHEY and CDR2 SVGAGI. The CDR3 is 14 amino acids.